This entry concerns a single TCR beta chain. The antigen remains unidentified. CDR3 length equals 13 residues. The germline gives CDR1 ENHRY, CDR2 SYGVKD. V lost 2 bases, J lost 7 bases, and 11 bases lay in between. This sample is part of a study of T cell responses to AZD1222 COVID-19 vaccine. Study-wide points: Females outnumbered males among donors, who were mostly white British; clonal diversity was possibly underestimated. Researchers took repertoire samples only after the peak T cell response had come. Only a handful of AZD1222 recipients were seropositive at baseline.

Sequencing was performed with immunoSEQ multiplex PCR; in TCRdb, only in-frame clones are kept and a portion is missing. The sample yields about 130,000 clones, 70% to 90% seen once. The rearrangement links TRBV10-3 to TRBJ2-5, with D unresolved. The sequence was collected from an adult in good health. The sequencing used peripheral blood, collected on day 0 of AZD1222 vaccination. CDR3 sequence: CAISEAHPGTQYF. DNA of the CDR3: TGTGCCATCAGTGAGGCCCACCCCGGGACCCAGTACTTC.